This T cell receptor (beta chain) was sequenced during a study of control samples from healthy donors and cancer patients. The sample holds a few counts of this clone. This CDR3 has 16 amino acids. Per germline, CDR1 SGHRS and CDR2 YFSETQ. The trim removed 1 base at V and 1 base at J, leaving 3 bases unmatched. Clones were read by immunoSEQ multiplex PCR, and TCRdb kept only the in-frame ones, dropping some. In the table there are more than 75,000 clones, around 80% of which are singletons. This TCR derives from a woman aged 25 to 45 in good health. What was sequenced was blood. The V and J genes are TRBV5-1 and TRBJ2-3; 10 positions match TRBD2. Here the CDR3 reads CASSLNSGGGTDTQYF. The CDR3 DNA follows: TGCGCCAGCAGCTTGAACAGCGGGGGGGGCACAGATACGCAGTATTTT.